This T cell receptor (beta chain) came from a study of graft-versus-host responses after intestinal transplantation. TCRdb keeps only in-frame clones here, not all; method: immunoSEQ multiplex PCR. The profile shows tens of thousands of clones, around 92% of them singletons. Trimming at V came to 0 bases and at J to 8 bases, leaving 1 base not matched to a gene. Per germline, CDR1 MRHNA and CDR2 SNTAGT. This CDR3 is 15 amino acids long. Note on this clone: What it binds is unknown.

The specimen was unstimulated CD8+ T cells sorted from spleen or lymph node cells, collected before intestinal transplant. This rearrangement joins TRBV6-4 to TRBJ2-3; 14 positions agree with TRBD2. The TCR originated in a human donor who received an intestinal transplant. CDR3 nucleotide sequence: TGTGCCAGCAGTGACTCGACTAGCGGGGGGGGTACGCAGTATTTT. Protein: CASSDSTSGGGTQYF.